This TCR beta chain appears in the sequencing data of a study of blood T cell repertoires in COVID-19. Looking at the study overall: Acute and convalescent COVID-19 samples came from the United States, Italy and Spain.

Participants spanned ages roughly 18 to 95 years and resided in roughly 26 US areas. In assigning cohorts, the study relied on participant-reported clinical history. The length of the CDR3 is 16 residues. Germline V gene data show CDR1 as LNHDA and CDR2 as SQIVND (reference sequence). J gave up 5 bases and V 0 bases, and 6 bases lay outside the gene matches. Some clones are missing from TCRdb's copy, which holds only in-frame ones; the method was immunoSEQ multiplex PCR. The table includes around 370,000 clones, 88% detected once. This clone was seen a handful of times. The sample was PBMCs or T cells enriched from blood (not recorded which). The origin of this receptor is a young woman who had recovered from COVID-19. The genes are TRBV19 and TRBJ2-1; 8 nucleotides align to TRBD2. CDR3: CASSIDRSGGNNEQFF. The CDR3 DNA reads TGTGCCAGTAGTATAGATCGAAGCGGGGGCAACAATGAGCAGTTCTTC.